Sequencing of this T cell receptor beta chain was carried out in a study of blood T cell repertoires in COVID-19. Study-level background: In each case, the material was cDNA or gDNA derived from T cells, B-cell-depleted T cells, or PBMCs.

How the authors handled the data: Quantification of nucleated cells was approximated via reference gene primer amplification. TCRdb's copy holds only in-frame clones and misses some; the assay was immunoSEQ multiplex PCR. V, J and clone size were drawn from that table, and D and trimming were deduced from the DNA. The sample carries some 49,000 clones, 65% to 90% recorded once. Trimming shortened V by 3 bases and J by 10 bases, and 15 bases separated the two germline ends. The CDR3 is made up of 13 amino acids. This TCR was sampled from an elderly woman with COVID-19, enrolled during active disease. The chain joins TRBV12-3 or TRBV12-4 to TRBJ1-1; no definite D call. Sequencing was carried out using peripheral blood. The CDR3 DNA reads TGTGCCAGCAGTTTCGCAGGCTTGGTCGGAGCTTTCTTT. This gives the protein CASSFAGLVGAFF.